These 3 T cell receptor beta chains came from one sample sequenced in a study of OX40 agonist ivuxolimab in advanced cancers. The library was prepared using the immunoSEQ multiplex PCR assay. Entries here come from immuneACCESS through TCRdb and include only in-frame sequences with V and J called. Some clones fail to appear in such tables; in the studies checked, an unresolved V gene covers under half of the shortfall, and the cause of the remainder is unknown. Across this sample there are 45,000 or so clones, with approximately 80% seen only once. The ten top clones hold about 6.8% of the sample. Sample: CD4+ or CD8+ T cells sorted from blood, taken in a trial of the OX40 agonist ivuxolimab. The receptors come from an adult with an advanced solid tumor such as melanoma, head and neck, liver or kidney cancer.

A few counts support this clone. The chain couples TRBV4-3 to TRBJ1-3, with 9 bases fitting TRBD1. There are 16 residues in the CDR3. Germline assignment: CDR1 LGHNA and CDR2 YSLEER. Trimming took 0 bases from V and 4 from J; bases not matched to a gene: 4. In DNA form, the CDR3 reads TGCGCCAGCAGCCAAGATTACGGGACAGGGGGAAACACCATATATTTT. Translated, it gives CASSQDYGTGGNTIYF.

This chain connects TRBV4-1 to TRBJ2-5; 8 bases map to TRBD2. Matching the DNA end better, TRBJ2-7 makes the J call doubtful. There are 17 residues in the CDR3. The V gene's germline CDR1 is MGHRA and CDR2 YSYEKL. This CDR3 reads CASSQVWTGGSSYEQYF. The CDR3 coding sequence is TGCGCCAGCAGCCAAGTTTGGACGGGAGGGAGCTCCTACGAGCAGTACTTC.

The chain combines TRBV2 with TRBJ2-7; the D gene is possibly TRBD1 (5 bases). The germline V gene has CDR1 SNHLY and CDR2 FYNNEI. CDR3 length: 12 residues. The V end was cut by 8 bases, the J end by 3 bases, with 11 bases between. The CDR3 DNA reads TGTGCCAGCGGGCAGGGAATCTACGAGCAGTACTTC. The encoded protein is CASGQGIYEQYF.